The next 2 T cell receptor beta chains were all read from a single sample in a study of CD8+CD57+ T cells in acquired aplastic anemia. The template for TCR beta VDJ and CDR3 sequence profiling was genomic DNA. Each CDR3 protein gets one entry after TCRdb re-called the reads with MiXCR. The sample has over 150,000 distinct CDR3 sequences, around 48% seen once. All patients picked for sequencing had shown, by flow cytometry, an expansion of CD8+CD57+ cells. The specimen was sorted CD4+, CD8+, or CD8+CD57+ T cells (not recorded which) from PBMCs. Source of these receptors: a human donor with aplastic anemia.

The sample holds one count of this clonotype. The gene calls are TRBV24-1 and TRBJ1-5; the D is unclear. The germline gives CDR1 KGHDR, CDR2 SFDVKD. V gave up 5 bases and J gave up 3 bases, with 16 bases separating them. The CDR3 consists of 16 residues. This CDR3 reads CATSGSRGSLNQPQHF. In nucleotides, the CDR3 is TGTGCCACCAGTGGCTCCCGCGGGTCCCTCAATCAGCCCCAGCATTTT.

Many counts were recorded for this clonotype. V is TRBV5-5 and J is TRBJ1-3; tentatively, D is TRBD1 (5 bases). V was trimmed by 0 bases and J by 3 bases, leaving 10 bases between them. Per germline, CDR1 SGHKS and CDR2 YYEKEE (reference sequence). The CDR3 loop spans 15 amino acids. The CDR3 region is CASSLDGGVGNTIYF. CDR3 sequence (DNA): TGTGCCAGCAGCTTGGACGGGGGGGTTGGAAACACCATATATTTT.